The rows below give T cell receptor beta chains drawn from one sample of a study of early T cells in non-severe SARS-CoV-2 infection. TCRdb called the 5' RACE reads again in MiXCR, with one record for every CDR3 protein. Among 40,000 or so distinct CDR3 sequences listed, over 4.5% were seen once. Sequencing was performed on whole blood. These receptors came from an adult who was a healthcare worker with PCR-confirmed SARS-CoV-2 infection or an uninfected control (not recorded which). The CDR3 runs from the conserved cysteine through the conserved F or W.

j_call v_call cdr3_aa
TRBJ1-2 TRBV4-2 CASSHWGEGYTF
TRBJ1-4 TRBV15 CATSLNRGRDNEKLFF
TRBJ2-7 TRBV7-8 CASRDNYEQYF
TRBJ2-1 TRBV4-1 CASSRGTSGYNEQFF
TRBJ2-5 TRBV5-1 CASSLEAGRTLKYF
TRBJ2-2 TRBV4-1 CASSQDTLAGGPNTGELFF
TRBJ1-5 TRBV25-1 CASSEKNNQPQHF
TRBJ2-5 TRBV11-2 CASSLGIASAQETQYF
TRBJ1-1 TRBV7-8 CASSLRLNTEAFF
TRBJ1-1 TRBV27 CASISDGGWEAFF